This T cell receptor (beta chain) comes out of a study of cytomegalovirus exposure and HLA in healthy donors. Primers included in the PCR were 60 Vbeta and 13 Jbeta primers. Measured with immunoSEQ multiplex PCR; TCRdb has only the in-frame clones, and not every one. The data hold 95,000 to 150,000 clones, with over 6.5% observed a single time. The TCR sequence derives from a woman in her forties in good health and CMV-seropositive. The sequencing sample was made of PBMCs.

The CDR3 is CASSYREGSYGYTF. For the CDR3, the DNA is TGTGCCAGCAGCTACCGGGAGGGAAGCTATGGCTACACCTTC. The V call is TRBV7-6, the J call TRBJ1-2; D is unclear. Germline CDR1 SGHVS, CDR2 FNYEAQ. The CDR3 covers 14 residues. Trimming pared 4 bases from V and 4 bases from J, leaving 13 bases between.